The clone carrying this T cell receptor beta chain came up a few times. The antigen remains unidentified. An end of the junction differs from the germline gene, which may be a read error. The CDR3 runs 15 residues. Per germline, CDR1 SSHAT and CDR2 FNYEAQ (reference sequence). Regions amplified from RNA transcripts were the TCR beta CDR3 regions. First-round RT-PCR of the TCR CDR3 relied on the HTBI primer set. TCRdb re-analysed the multiplex PCR reads in MiXCR, keeping a single row per CDR3 protein. Here the sample spans some 580,000 distinct CDR3 sequences, 16% being singletons. Diagnosis rested on symptoms, serum thyroxine and TRAb, thyroid ultrasound, and orbital computed tomography. The source of the PBMCs was approximately 10 ml of fresh peripheral blood. This record comes from a study of T cells in Graves' hyperthyroidism and ophthalmopathy. The study's findings and limits: Appearing also in blood were most of the thyroid clonotypes expanded above 0.001. In validation, the model predicted ophthalmopathy. These predictions came a median approximately six months before onset.

Material: blood. The sequence came from a woman between 40 and 55 years old with Graves' ophthalmopathy. The chain employs TRBV7-7 and TRBJ2-1; 12 bases are a match to TRBD2. CDR3 loop: CASSPLAGGADEQFF. The CDR3 DNA is TGTGCTAGCAGCCCACTAGCGGGAGGTGCGGATGAGCAGTTCTTC.